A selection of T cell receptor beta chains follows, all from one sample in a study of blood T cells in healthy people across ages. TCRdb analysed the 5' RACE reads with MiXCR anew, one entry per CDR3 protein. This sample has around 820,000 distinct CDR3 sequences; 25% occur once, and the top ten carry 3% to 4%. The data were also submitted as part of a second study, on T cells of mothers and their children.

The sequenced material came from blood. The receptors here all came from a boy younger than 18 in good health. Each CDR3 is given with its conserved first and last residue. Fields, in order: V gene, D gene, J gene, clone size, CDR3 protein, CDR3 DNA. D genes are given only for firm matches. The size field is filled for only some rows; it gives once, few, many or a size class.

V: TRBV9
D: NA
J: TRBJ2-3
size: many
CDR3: CASSGLGTSTDTQYF
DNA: TGTGCCAGCAGCGGGTTGGGGACTAGCACAGATACGCAGTATTTT

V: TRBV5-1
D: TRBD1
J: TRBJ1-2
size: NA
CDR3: CASSQEGAYFWDYGYTF
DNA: TGCGCCAGCAGCCAGGAGGGGGCGTACTTCTGGGACTATGGCTACACCTTC

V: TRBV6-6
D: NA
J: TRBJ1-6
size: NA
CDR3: CASRQQANPNSPLHF
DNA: TGTGCCAGCAGACAACAGGCCAATCCCAATTCACCCCTCCACTTT

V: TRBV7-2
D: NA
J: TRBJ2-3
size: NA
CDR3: CASSRIRTDTQYF
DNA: TGTGCCAGCAGCCGAATCCGCACAGATACGCAGTATTTT

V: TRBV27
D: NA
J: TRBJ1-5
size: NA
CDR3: CASSARDSNQPQHF
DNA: TGTGCCAGCAGTGCCCGGGATAGCAATCAGCCCCAGCATTTT

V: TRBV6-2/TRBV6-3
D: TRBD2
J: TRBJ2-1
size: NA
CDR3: CASRRLGLAAYNEQFF
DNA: TGTGCCAGCAGGCGCCTAGGACTAGCGGCCTACAATGAGCAGTTCTTC

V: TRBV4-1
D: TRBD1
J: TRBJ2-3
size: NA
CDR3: CASSLGTGGLDTQYF
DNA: TGCGCCAGCAGCCTTGGGACAGGGGGCTTAGATACGCAGTATTTT

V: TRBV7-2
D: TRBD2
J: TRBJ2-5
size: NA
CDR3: CASSFASGGAETQYF
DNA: TGTGCCAGCAGCTTTGCTAGCGGGGGGGCTGAGACCCAGTACTTC

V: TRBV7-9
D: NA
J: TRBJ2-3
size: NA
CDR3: CASSLEAGNTDTQYF
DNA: TGTGCCAGCAGCCTAGAGGCGGGTAACACGGATACGCAGTATTTT

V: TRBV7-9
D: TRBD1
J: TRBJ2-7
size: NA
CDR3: CASSITGGADEQYF
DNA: TGTGCCAGCAGCATCACAGGGGGTGCTGACGAGCAGTACTTC

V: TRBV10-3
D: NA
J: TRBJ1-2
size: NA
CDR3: CAISVETNGYGYTF
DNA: TGTGCCATCAGTGTCGAAACAAACGGCTATGGCTACACCTTC

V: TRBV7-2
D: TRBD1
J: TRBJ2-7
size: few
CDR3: CASSFQTGVAYEQYF
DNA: TGTGCCAGCAGCTTTCAGACAGGGGTAGCCTACGAGCAGTACTTC

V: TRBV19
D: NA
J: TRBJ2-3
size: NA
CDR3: CASSISGVSTDTQYF
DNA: TGTGCCAGTAGTATTTCAGGGGTCAGCACAGATACGCAGTATTTT

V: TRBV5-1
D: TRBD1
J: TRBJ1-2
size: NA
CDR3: CASSLAEGQLLRYTF
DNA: TGCGCCAGCAGCTTGGCCGAGGGACAGCTTCTCCGCTACACCTTC

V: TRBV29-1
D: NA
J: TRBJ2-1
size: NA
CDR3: CSVVSTYNEQFF
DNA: TGCAGCGTTGTTTCCACTTACAATGAGCAGTTCTTC

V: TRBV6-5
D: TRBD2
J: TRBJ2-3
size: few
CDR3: CASSYRTTSGSWDTQYF
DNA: TGTGCCAGCAGTTACCGTACAACTAGCGGGAGTTGGGATACGCAGTATTTT

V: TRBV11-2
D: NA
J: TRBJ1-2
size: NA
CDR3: CASSPGRINYGYTF
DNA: TGTGCCAGCAGCCCGGGACGGATAAACTATGGCTACACCTTC

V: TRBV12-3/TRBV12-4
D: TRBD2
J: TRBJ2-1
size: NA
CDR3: CASSLGTSGIKSSYNEQFF
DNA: TGTGCCAGCAGTTTAGGGACTAGCGGGATTAAGAGTTCCTACAATGAGCAGTTCTTC

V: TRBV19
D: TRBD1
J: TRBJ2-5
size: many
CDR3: CASSPQRTGTQTQYF
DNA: TGTGCCAGTAGTCCCCAGAGGACAGGGACGCAGACCCAGTACTTC

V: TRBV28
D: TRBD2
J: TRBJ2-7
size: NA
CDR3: CASSLLTSGSGEQYF
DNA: TGTGCCAGCAGTTTATTAACTAGCGGGAGTGGTGAGCAGTACTTC

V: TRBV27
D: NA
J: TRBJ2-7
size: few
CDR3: CASALWGASEQYF
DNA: TGTGCCAGTGCATTATGGGGGGCGAGCGAGCAGTACTTC

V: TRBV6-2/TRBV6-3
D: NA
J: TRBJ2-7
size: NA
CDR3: CASSYALPGQGKMYEQYF
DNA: TGTGCCAGCAGTTACGCCCTTCCCGGGCAGGGTAAGATGTACGAGCAGTACTTC

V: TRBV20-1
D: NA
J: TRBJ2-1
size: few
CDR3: CSARGPLTRIGEQFF
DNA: TGCAGTGCTAGAGGCCCCCTGACTAGAATCGGTGAGCAGTTCTTC

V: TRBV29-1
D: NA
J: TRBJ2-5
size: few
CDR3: CSVDGAGETQYF
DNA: TGCAGCGTTGATGGGGCGGGGGAGACCCAGTACTTC

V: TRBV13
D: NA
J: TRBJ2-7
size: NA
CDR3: CASSLVRQVTYEQYF
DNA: TGTGCCAGCAGCTTAGTACGGCAGGTTACCTACGAGCAGTACTTC

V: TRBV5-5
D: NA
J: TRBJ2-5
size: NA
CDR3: CASSLRTLYETQYF
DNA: TGTGCCAGCAGCTTGAGGACACTTTACGAGACCCAGTACTTC

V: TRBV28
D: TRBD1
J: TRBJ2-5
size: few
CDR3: CASSRGTGGLETQYF
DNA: TGTGCCAGCAGCCGCGGGACAGGGGGCCTAGAGACCCAGTACTTC

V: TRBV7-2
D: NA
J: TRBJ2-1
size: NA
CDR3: CASSPRTYNEQFF
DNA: TGTGCCAGCAGCCCACGGACCTACAATGAGCAGTTCTTC

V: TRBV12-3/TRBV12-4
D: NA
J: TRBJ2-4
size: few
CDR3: CASSRQGGKNIQYF
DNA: TGTGCCAGCAGTCGACAGGGAGGTAAAAACATTCAGTACTTC

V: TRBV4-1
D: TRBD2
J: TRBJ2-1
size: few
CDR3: CAGSQDALVGLAGEAWNEQFF
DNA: TGCGCCGGCAGCCAAGATGCCCTGGTGGGGCTAGCGGGAGAGGCATGGAATGAGCAGTTCTTC

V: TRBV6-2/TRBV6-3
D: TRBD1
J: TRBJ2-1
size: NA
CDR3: CASSYTGGAEFF
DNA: TGTGCCAGCAGTTACACAGGGGGCGCTGAGTTCTTC

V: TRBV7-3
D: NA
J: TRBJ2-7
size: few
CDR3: CASSQGLADEQYF
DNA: TGTGCCAGCAGCCAAGGATTAGCGGATGAGCAGTACTTC